The rows below give T cell receptor beta chains drawn from one sample of a study of cytomegalovirus exposure and HLA in healthy donors. Data came from immunoSEQ multiplex PCR; TCRdb stores just in-frame clones and leaves some out. Of about 210,000 clones listed, roughly 85% are singletons. Sequencing was carried out using PBMCs. Source of these receptors: a girl aged 2 to 10 in good health and CMV-seronegative. CDR3s include the opening cysteine and the closing phenylalanine or tryptophan. The order of the fields is J gene, V gene, CDR3 protein.

TRBJ1-5 TRBV27 CASSFSGAQPQHF
TRBJ1-4 TRBV5-1 CASSRTGNEKLFF
TRBJ1-1 TRBV27 CASRAGIKFSEAFF
TRBJ1-2 TRBV5-1 CASSLGDRGNGYTF
TRBJ2-1 TRBV5-4 CASSLVGVQASNEQFF
TRBJ2-7 TRBV7-5 CARSSSGGRGSSYEQYF
TRBJ2-4 TRBV5-1 CASSFGEVQYF
TRBJ2-5 TRBV19 CASKPQGWGETQYF
TRBJ2-3 TRBV4-1 CASSDSSGDADTQYF
TRBJ2-7 TRBV6-5 CASSSPQGEQYF
TRBJ2-7 TRBV7-9 CASSPGYPDEQYF
TRBJ1-4 TRBV4-1 CASSQDSRANEKLFF
TRBJ1-5 TRBV7-6 CASSAHDRGRPQHF
TRBJ1-1 TRBV23-1 CASSQHGKNTEAFF
TRBJ2-7 TRBV5-1 CASSFPGEGYEQYF
TRBJ1-6 TRBV11-1 CASSLAGLQYNSPLHF
TRBJ2-7 TRBV5-5 CASSRGQGGYEQYF
TRBJ2-5 TRBV7-2 CASSFGGGGLKETQYF
TRBJ2-1 TRBV30 CAWSVLRAGGGEQFF
TRBJ2-3 TRBV5-6 CASSLLSGGAADTQYF
TRBJ1-4 TRBV11-2 CASSFGGMDEKLFF
TRBJ1-6 TRBV2 CASTGNFNSPLHF
TRBJ2-1 TRBV5-1 CASSFQKTSLGTNEQFF
TRBJ1-1 TRBV7-2 CASSLGAVEAFF
TRBJ1-4 TRBV7-6 CASSPRGLEVSNEKLFF
TRBJ1-2 TRBV29-1 CSVGGANGYTF
TRBJ2-3 TRBV5-4 CASSATSGPDTQYF
TRBJ1-2 TRBV7-2 CASSPGTGSGYTF
TRBJ2-5 TRBV27 CASSLRGYQETQYF
TRBJ1-4 TRBV5-1 CASSLEVGGVGKLFF
TRBJ2-7 TRBV5-1 CASSSGLAGAYEQYF
TRBJ2-7 TRBV7-8 CASRQVGSTYEQYF